This T cell receptor beta chain emerged from a study of CXCR3-negative and CXCR3-positive naive CD8 T cells. Regarding the study as a whole: Diversity was high in both naive subsets and much lower in memory cells.

cDNA libraries for TRB were generated by 5' RACE incorporating UMI labels. After re-calling the 5' RACE reads, TCRdb lists one entry per CDR3 protein, DNA absent. The listing contains 75,000 to 100,000 distinct CDR3 sequences. On this clonotype itself: What it binds is not known.

The CDR3 has 15 residues. The germline V gene encodes CDR1 SQVTM and CDR2 ANQGSEA. The V and J genes are TRBV29-1 and TRBJ1-1; absent DNA, TCRdb's TRBD1 call cannot be checked. Sequencing was done on a sample of naive CXCR3- CD8+ T cells from blood. Noted subset: CD45RO-CCR7+CD27+CD95- naive CD8+ T cells lacking CXCR3 (TNR3-). This clonotype was sampled from a human donor in good health. Some clones in this sample may be carry-over from other donors' samples. This CDR3 is CSVVSLRVGNTEAFF.